The T cell receptor beta chain under discussion was sequenced for a study of early T cells in non-severe SARS-CoV-2 infection. For the study at large: Sequenced bulk RNA came from whole blood that was unsorted, and chains were unpaired.

This clonotype was observed a handful of times. The germline gives CDR1 SNHLY, CDR2 FYNNEI. V dropped 0 bases and J dropped 1 base, with 7 bases sitting between them. The CDR3 is made up of 15 amino acids. Using its own MiXCR run on the 5' RACE reads, TCRdb lists one record per CDR3 protein. This table holds about 60,000 distinct CDR3 sequences, 8.5% to 9.5% found once. The material sequenced was whole blood. This TCR derives from an adult who was a healthcare worker with PCR-confirmed SARS-CoV-2 infection or an uninfected control (not recorded which). V gene TRBV2 combines with J gene TRBJ2-1; D gene unclear. CDR3 nucleotide sequence: TGTGCCAGCAGTGAAGCGGACGGGTCCTACAATGAGCAGTTCTTC. It is translated as CASSEADGSYNEQFF. The full variable domain, its missing parts supplied by reference TRBV2 and TRBJ2-1, is EPEVTQTPSHQVTQMGQEVILRCVPISNHLYFYWYRQILGQKVEFLVSFYNNEISEKSEIFDDQFSVERPDGSNFTLKIRSTKLEDSAMYFCASSEADGSYNEQFFGPGTRLTVL.